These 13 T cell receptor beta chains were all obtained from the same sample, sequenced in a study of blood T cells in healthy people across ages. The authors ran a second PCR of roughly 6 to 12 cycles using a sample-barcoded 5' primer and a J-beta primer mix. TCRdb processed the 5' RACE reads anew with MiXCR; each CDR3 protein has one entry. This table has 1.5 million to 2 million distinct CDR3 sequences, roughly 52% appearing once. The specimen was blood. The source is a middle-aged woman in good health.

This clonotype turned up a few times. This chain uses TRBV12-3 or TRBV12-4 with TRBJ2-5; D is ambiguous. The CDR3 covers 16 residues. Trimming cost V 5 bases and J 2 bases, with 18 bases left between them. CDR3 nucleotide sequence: TGTGCCAGCAGTAAACTGAGGCAGAGACCACAAGAGACCCAGTACTTC. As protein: CASSKLRQRPQETQYF.

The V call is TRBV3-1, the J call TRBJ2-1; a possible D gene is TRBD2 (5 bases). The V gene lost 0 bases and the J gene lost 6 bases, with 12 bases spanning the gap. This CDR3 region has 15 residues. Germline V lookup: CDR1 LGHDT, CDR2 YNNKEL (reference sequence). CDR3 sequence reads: CASSQDPRVSNEQFF. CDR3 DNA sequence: TGTGCCAGCAGCCAAGATCCGAGGGTCAGCAATGAGCAGTTCTTC.

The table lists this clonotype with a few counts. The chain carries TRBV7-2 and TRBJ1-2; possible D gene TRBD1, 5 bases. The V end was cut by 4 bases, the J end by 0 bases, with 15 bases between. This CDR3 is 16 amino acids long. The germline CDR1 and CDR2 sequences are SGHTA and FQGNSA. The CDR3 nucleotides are TGTGCCAGCAGCTCCAACCGGGACGGAGCTAACTATGGCTACACCTTC. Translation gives CASSSNRDGANYGYTF.

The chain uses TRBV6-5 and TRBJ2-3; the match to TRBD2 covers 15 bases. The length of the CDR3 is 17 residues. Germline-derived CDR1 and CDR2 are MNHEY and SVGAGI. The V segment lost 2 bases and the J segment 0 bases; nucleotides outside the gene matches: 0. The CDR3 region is CASSYGTSGGSTDTQYF. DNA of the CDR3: TGTGCCAGCAGTTACGGGACTAGCGGGGGGAGCACAGATACGCAGTATTTT.

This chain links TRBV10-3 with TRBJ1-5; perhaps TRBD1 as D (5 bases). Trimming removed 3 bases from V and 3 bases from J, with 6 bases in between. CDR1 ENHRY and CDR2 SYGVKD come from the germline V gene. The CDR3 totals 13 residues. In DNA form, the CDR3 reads TGTGCCATCAGTGACAGGGCCAATCAGCCCCAGCATTTT. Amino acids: CAISDRANQPQHF.

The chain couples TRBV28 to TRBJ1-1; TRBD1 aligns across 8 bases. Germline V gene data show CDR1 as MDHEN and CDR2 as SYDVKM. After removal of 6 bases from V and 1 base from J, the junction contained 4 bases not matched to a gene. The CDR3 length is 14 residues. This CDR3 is CASRPQGENTEAFF. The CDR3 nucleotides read TGTGCCAGCAGACCACAGGGGGAGAACACTGAAGCTTTCTTT.

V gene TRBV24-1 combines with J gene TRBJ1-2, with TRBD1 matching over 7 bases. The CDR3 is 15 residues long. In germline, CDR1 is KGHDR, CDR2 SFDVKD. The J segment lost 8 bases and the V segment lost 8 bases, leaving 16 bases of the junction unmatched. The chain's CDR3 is CATTDRWEKWWGYTF. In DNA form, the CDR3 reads TGTGCCACCACGGACAGGTGGGAAAAATGGTGGGGCTACACCTTC.

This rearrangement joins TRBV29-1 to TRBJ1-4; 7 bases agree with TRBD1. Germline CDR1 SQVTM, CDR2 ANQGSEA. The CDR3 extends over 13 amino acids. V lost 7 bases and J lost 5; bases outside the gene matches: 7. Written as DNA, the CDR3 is TGCAGCGCCACACAGGGGAGGAATGAAAAACTGTTTTTT. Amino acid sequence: CSATQGRNEKLFF.

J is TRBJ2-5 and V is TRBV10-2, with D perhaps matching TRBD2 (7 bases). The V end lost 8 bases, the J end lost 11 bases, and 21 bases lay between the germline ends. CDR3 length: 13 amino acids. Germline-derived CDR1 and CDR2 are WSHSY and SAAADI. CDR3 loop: CASLTSGAGEQYF. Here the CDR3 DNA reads TGCGCCAGCCTAACCTCGGGGGCGGGGGAGCAGTACTTC.

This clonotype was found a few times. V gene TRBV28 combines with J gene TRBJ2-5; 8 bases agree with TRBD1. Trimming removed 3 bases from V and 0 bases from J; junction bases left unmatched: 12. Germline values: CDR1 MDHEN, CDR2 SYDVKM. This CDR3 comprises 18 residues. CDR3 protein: CASSLRYPTGEYQETQYF. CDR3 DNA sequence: TGTGCCAGCAGTTTGCGGTACCCGACAGGGGAGTACCAAGAGACCCAGTACTTC.

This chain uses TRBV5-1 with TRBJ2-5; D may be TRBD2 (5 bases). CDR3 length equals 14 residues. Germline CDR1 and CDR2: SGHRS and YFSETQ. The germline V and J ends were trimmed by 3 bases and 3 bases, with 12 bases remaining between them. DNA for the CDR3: TGCGCCAGCAGCTCCGGGGTTACGGAAGAGACCCAGTACTTC. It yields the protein CASSSGVTEETQYF.

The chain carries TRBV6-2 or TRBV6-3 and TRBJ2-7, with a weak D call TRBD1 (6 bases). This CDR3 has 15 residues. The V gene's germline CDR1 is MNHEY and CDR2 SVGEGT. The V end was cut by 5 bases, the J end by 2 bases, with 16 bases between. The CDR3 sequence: CASSPVTGFAYEQYF. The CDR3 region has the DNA TGTGCCAGCAGTCCCGTCACAGGGTTCGCCTACGAGCAGTACTTC.

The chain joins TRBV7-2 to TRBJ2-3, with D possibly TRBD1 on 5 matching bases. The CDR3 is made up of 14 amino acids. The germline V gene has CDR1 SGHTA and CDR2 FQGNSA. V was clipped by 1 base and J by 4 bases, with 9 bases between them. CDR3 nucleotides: TGTGCCAGCAGCTTAGTATCAGGGCCAGATACGCAGTATTTT. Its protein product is CASSLVSGPDTQYF.